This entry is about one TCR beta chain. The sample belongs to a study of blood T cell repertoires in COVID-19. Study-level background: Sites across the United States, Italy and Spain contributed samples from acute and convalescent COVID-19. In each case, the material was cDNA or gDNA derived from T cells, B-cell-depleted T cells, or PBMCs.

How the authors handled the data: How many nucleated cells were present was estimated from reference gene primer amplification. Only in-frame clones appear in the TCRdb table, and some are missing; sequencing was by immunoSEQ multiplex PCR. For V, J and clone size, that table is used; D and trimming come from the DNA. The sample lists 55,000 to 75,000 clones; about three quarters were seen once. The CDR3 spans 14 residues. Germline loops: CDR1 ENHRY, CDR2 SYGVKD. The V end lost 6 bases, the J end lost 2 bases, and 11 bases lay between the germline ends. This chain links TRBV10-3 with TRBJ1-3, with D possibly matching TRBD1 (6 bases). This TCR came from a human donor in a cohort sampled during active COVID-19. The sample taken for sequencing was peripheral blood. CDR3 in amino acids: CAISPGTTGNTIYF. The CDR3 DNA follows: TGTGCCATCAGCCCCGGGACAACTGGAAACACCATATATTTT.